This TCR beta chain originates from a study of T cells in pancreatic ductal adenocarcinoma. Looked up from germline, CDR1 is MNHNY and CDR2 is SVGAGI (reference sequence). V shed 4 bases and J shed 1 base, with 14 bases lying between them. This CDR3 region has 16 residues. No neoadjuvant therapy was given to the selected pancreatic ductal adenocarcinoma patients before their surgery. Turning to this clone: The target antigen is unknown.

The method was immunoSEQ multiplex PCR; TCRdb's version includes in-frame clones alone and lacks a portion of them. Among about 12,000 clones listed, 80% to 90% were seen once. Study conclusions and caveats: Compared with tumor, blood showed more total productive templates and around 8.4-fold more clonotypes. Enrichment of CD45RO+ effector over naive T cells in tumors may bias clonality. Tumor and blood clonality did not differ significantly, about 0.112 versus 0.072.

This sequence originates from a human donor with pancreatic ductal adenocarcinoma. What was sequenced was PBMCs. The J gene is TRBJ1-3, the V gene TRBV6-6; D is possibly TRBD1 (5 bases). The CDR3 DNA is TGTGCCAGCAGTTTGCAAATGGGGGGATCTGGAAACACCATATATTTT. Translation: CASSLQMGGSGNTIYF.